The 22 T cell receptor beta chains below come from one sample, sequenced in a study of technical replicates of blood from several donors. TCRdb keeps only in-frame clones here, not all; method: immunoSEQ multiplex PCR. The sample includes around 80,000 clones, less than 95% seen only once; the top ten take 0.38%. Sequenced: T cells isolated from PBMCs. The receptors were sampled from a human donor in good health.

The chain combines TRBV15 with TRBJ1-2; no reliable D call. Germline values: CDR1 LNHNV, CDR2 YYDKDF (reference sequence). Between the trimmed V and J ends, which lost 0 bases and 3 bases, there was a span of 11 bases. The CDR3 is 15 residues long. CDR3 amino acids: CATSRDFIADYGYTF. The CDR3 nucleotides read TGTGCCACCAGCAGAGATTTCATAGCTGACTATGGCTACACCTTC.

CDR3 sequence reads: CAIRSRTSTDTQYF. The DNA for the CDR3 is TGTGCCATCAGAAGCCGTACTAGCACAGATACGCAGTATTTT. V is TRBV10-3 and J is TRBJ2-3; D not resolved. The CDR3 totals 14 residues. Germline lookup yields CDR1 ENHRY and CDR2 SYGVKD. The V and J ends lost 6 bases and 0 bases respectively, with 10 bases between them.

This clone was seen once. V gene TRBV7-9 combines with J gene TRBJ1-4, with TRBD1 matching 7 bases. This CDR3 region has 15 residues. From germline, CDR1 is SEHNR and CDR2 FQNEAQ (reference sequence). Trimming removed 4 bases from V and 6 bases from J; junction bases left unmatched: 8. Here the CDR3 DNA reads TGTGCCAGCAGCTGGCAACAGGGGCCGGATGAAAAACTGTTTTTT. It translates to CASSWQQGPDEKLFF. Complete variable domain (other parts from reference TRBV7-9 and TRBJ1-4): DTGVSQNPRHKITKRGQNVTFRCDPISEHNRLYWYRQTLGQGPEFLTYFQNEAQLEKSRLLSDRFSAERPKGSFSTLEIQRTEQGDSAMYLCASSWQQGPDEKLFFGSGTQLSVL.

This clone was seen once. The chain employs TRBV27 and TRBJ1-1; 8 bases fit TRBD1. Germline V gene sequence: CDR1 MNHEY, CDR2 SMNVEV (reference sequence). The CDR3 length is 15 residues. V was pared by 4 bases and J by 8 bases, with 12 bases of the junction left unmatched. The CDR3 is CASSWGETGGLEAFF. The CDR3, as DNA: TGTGCCAGCAGTTGGGGAGAAACAGGGGGGTTAGAAGCTTTCTTT.

The V call is TRBV6-1, the J call TRBJ2-5, with 9 bases identical to TRBD1. Germline CDR1 MNHNS, CDR2 SASEGT. V shed 5 bases, J shed 5 bases, and the junction held 6 bases outside the gene matches. This CDR3 comprises 14 residues. The CDR3 DNA sequence: TGTGCCAGCAGTTGGACAGGGGAAGGGGAGACCCAGTACTTC. Encoded protein: CASSWTGEGETQYF.

The table lists this clone with a few counts. The chain couples TRBV6-6 to TRBJ1-1, with 7 bases lining up with TRBD1. The CDR3 sequence is 14 residues long. Trimming took 6 bases from V and 4 from J; bases not matched to a gene: 8. Germline lookup yields CDR1 MNHNY and CDR2 SVGAGI (reference sequence). The CDR3 region is CASSSRQGGTEAFF. In DNA, the CDR3 is TGTGCCAGCAGCTCGAGACAGGGCGGCACTGAAGCTTTCTTT.

The chain links TRBV7-2 to TRBJ1-2; 7 bases agree with TRBD1. The CDR3 extends over 16 amino acids. Germline V lookup: CDR1 SGHTA, CDR2 FQGNSA. The junction had 12 bases not matched to a gene; V was cut back by 5 bases and J by 3 bases. CDR3 amino acids: CASSPTTGTLDYGYTF. CDR3 nucleotides: TGTGCCAGCAGCCCGACGACAGGGACCCTTGACTATGGCTACACCTTC. The entire variable domain, with the rest obtained from reference TRBV7-2 and TRBJ1-2, is as follows: GAGVSQSPSNKVTEKGKDVELRCDPISGHTALYWYRQSLGQGLEFLIYFQGNSAPDKSGLPSDRFSAERTGGSVSTLTIQRTQQEDSAVYLCASSPTTGTLDYGYTFGSGTRLTVV.

The chain uses TRBV4-3 and TRBJ2-1; the D is unclear. The germline CDR1 and CDR2 sequences are LGHNA and YSLEER. V lost 0 bases, J lost 4 bases, and 7 bases lay in between. The CDR3 has 14 residues. In DNA, the CDR3 is TGCGCCAGCAGCCAAGATAGTTCTTACAATGAGCAGTTCTTC. Its protein product is CASSQDSSYNEQFF.

This sequence joins TRBV5-1 and TRBJ2-7; 9 nucleotides line up with TRBD1. Germline V gene data show CDR1 as SGHRS and CDR2 as YFSETQ. The V segment lost 0 bases and the J segment 5 bases; nucleotides outside the gene matches: 3. The CDR3 is 14 amino acids. CDR3 bases: TGCGCCAGCAGCTTGGGACAGGGGGGCCACGAGCAGTACTTC. Translated: CASSLGQGGHEQYF. The variable domain in full, completed from reference TRBV5-1 and TRBJ2-7, reads KAGVTQTPRYLIKTRGQQVTLSCSPISGHRSVSWYQQTPGQGLQFLFEYFSETQRNKGNFPGRFSGRQFSNSRSEMNVSTLELGDSALYLCASSLGQGGHEQYFGPGTRLTVT.

V usage is TRBV7-3 and J usage is TRBJ2-1, with 10 bases identical to TRBD2. The ends lost 4 bases at V and 4 bases at J; junction bases unmatched: 4. The CDR3 is made up of 15 amino acids. CDR1 is SGHTA, CDR2 FQGTGA, per germline. CDR3 residues: CASSSLAGVYNEQFF. In DNA form, the CDR3 reads TGTGCCAGCAGCTCCCTAGCGGGAGTGTACAATGAGCAGTTCTTC.

The chain joins TRBV28 to TRBJ1-3, with D possibly being TRBD1 (5 bases). Germline loops: CDR1 MDHEN, CDR2 SYDVKM. The CDR3 has 15 amino acids. Trimming pared 5 bases from V and 0 bases from J, leaving 11 bases between. In DNA form, the CDR3 reads TGTGCCAGCAGTCCGCCGGGGGACTCTGGAAACACCATATATTTT. Translation: CASSPPGDSGNTIYF.

The chain links TRBV19 to TRBJ1-5; D call uncertain. The germline V and J ends were trimmed by 6 bases and 11 bases, with 20 bases remaining between them. Germline CDR1 is LNHDA and CDR2 is SQIVND (reference sequence). The CDR3 has 14 residues. The CDR3, as DNA: TGTGCCAGTAGAGCCGGACGGGAAAATAAGGCCCAGCATTTT. Encoded protein: CASRAGRENKAQHF.

This clone has a single count. The V call is TRBV7-3, the J call TRBJ2-6; D gene uncertain. Trimming pared 4 bases from V and 0 bases from J, leaving 16 bases between. CDR1 SGHTA and CDR2 FQGTGA come from the germline V gene. The length of the CDR3 is 18 residues. The CDR3 here is CASSSWVENYSGANVLTF. CDR3 sequence (DNA): TGTGCCAGCAGCTCATGGGTGGAGAACTACTCTGGGGCCAACGTCCTGACTTTC.

V is TRBV11-2 and J is TRBJ2-5, with 11 bases aligning to TRBD2. Looked up from germline, CDR1 is SGHAT and CDR2 is FQNNGV. The CDR3 sequence is 17 residues long. With V trimmed by 1 base and J by 4 bases, 8 bases remained unmatched. In DNA, the CDR3 is TGTGCCAGCAGCTTAGTAGTAGGGCTAGCGGGAGGAGAGACCCAGTACTTC. As protein: CASSLVVGLAGGETQYF. Full variable domain (rest looked up from reference TRBV11-2 and TRBJ2-5): EAGVAQSPRYKIIEKRQSVAFWCNPISGHATLYWYQQILGQGPKLLIQFQNNGVVDDSQLPKDRFSAERLKGVDSTLKIQPAKLEDSAVYLCASSLVVGLAGGETQYFGPGTRLLVL.

The CDR3 is CAISVQVNTEAFF. CDR3 DNA: TGTGCCATCAGTGTTCAGGTGAACACTGAAGCTTTCTTT. This chain links TRBV10-3 with TRBJ1-1; D is unresolved. Trimming stripped 4 bases from V and 0 bases from J, with 6 bases between. CDR3 size: 13 residues. The germline V gene encodes CDR1 ENHRY and CDR2 SYGVKD.

V gene TRBV30 combines with J gene TRBJ1-2; D perhaps matches TRBD1 (5 bases). The germline V gene has CDR1 GTSNPN and CDR2 SVGIG (reference sequence). Trimming pared 3 bases from V and 10 bases from J, leaving 18 bases between. The CDR3 consists of 13 residues. The CDR3 spells CAWSAGPYRDYTF. CDR3 nucleotide sequence: TGTGCCTGGAGCGCGGGACCTTACCGTGACTACACCTTC.

The chain carries TRBV25-1 and TRBJ2-3, with 8 bases aligning to TRBD2. The germline V gene encodes CDR1 MGHDK and CDR2 SYGVNS. The V segment lost 0 bases and the J segment 4 bases; nucleotides outside the gene matches: 3. The CDR3 covers 15 residues. CDR3 in amino acids: CASSEYGLAADTQYF. The DNA for the CDR3 is TGTGCCAGCAGTGAATACGGACTAGCAGCAGATACGCAGTATTTT. Full variable domain (missing parts from reference TRBV25-1 and TRBJ2-3): EADIYQTPRYLVIGTGKKITLECSQTMGHDKMYWYQQDPGMELHLIHYSYGVNSTEKGDLSSESTVSRIRTEHFPLTLESARPSHTSQYLCASSEYGLAADTQYFGPGTRLTVL.

V gene TRBV14 combines with J gene TRBJ2-5; TRBD2 aligns across 7 bases. Trimming cost V 1 base and J 5 bases; bases outside gene matches: 16. The CDR3 has 18 residues. Germline CDR1 reads SGHDN; CDR2 reads FVKESK. The CDR3 loop is CASSQGAWVAGNLETQYF. The CDR3 DNA reads TGTGCCAGCAGCCAAGGGGCTTGGGTAGCGGGTAATTTGGAGACCCAGTACTTC.

This chain uses TRBV28 with TRBJ1-4; 8 nucleotides agree with TRBD1. Germline loops: CDR1 MDHEN, CDR2 SYDVKM. J gave up 1 base and V 6 bases, and 7 bases lay outside the gene matches. This CDR3 comprises 16 residues. The DNA of the CDR3 is TGTGCCAGCAGGGATACAGGGGGAATAACTAATGAAAAACTGTTTTTT. As protein: CASRDTGGITNEKLFF.

CDR3 protein: CASSSPGRGDTEAFF. The DNA of the CDR3 is TGTGCCAGCAGTTCCCCCGGCAGGGGAGACACTGAAGCTTTCTTT. The V call is TRBV6-5, the J call TRBJ1-1; D possibly corresponds to TRBD1 (6 bases). This CDR3 comprises 15 residues. Trimming stripped 4 bases from V and 3 bases from J, with 15 bases between. Germline CDR1 and CDR2: MNHEY and SVGAGI.

The chain carries TRBV4-3 and TRBJ2-1; TRBD1 might be the D (5 bases). V was trimmed by 4 bases and J by 0 bases, leaving 10 bases between them. Germline V CDR1 and CDR2: LGHNA, YSLEER. There are 15 residues in the CDR3. CDR3 residues: CASSRSRVSYNEQFF. In DNA, the CDR3 is TGCGCCAGCAGCCGATCCAGGGTCTCCTACAATGAGCAGTTCTTC.

The CDR3 region has the DNA TGTGCCAGCAGCTTGACTGGGGCTAGCGGCTCCTACAATGAGCAGTTCTTC. Translation: CASSLTGASGSYNEQFF. V and J are TRBV5-6 and TRBJ2-1; TRBD2 agrees at 7 bases. Per germline, CDR1 SGHDT and CDR2 YYEEEE. J gave up 0 bases and V 1 base, and 7 bases lay outside the gene matches. The CDR3 runs to 17 residues.